This T cell receptor beta chain was sequenced during a study of blood T cell repertoires in COVID-19. Study overall: T cells, B-cell-depleted T cells, or PBMCs supplied cDNA or gDNA.

The V and J ends lost 0 bases and 3 bases, in that order; junction bases with no gene match: 11. CDR1 is SGHRS, CDR2 YFSETQ, per germline. The CDR3 has 17 residues. Here immunoSEQ multiplex PCR was the method, and the copy in TCRdb shows in-frame clones only, minus some. The sample has about 94,000 clones, 80% seen once. This clone showed up just a few times. The chain recombines TRBV5-1 with TRBJ1-2, with 7 bases aligning to TRBD1. Sequences were obtained from peripheral blood. The receptor comes from a human donor in a cohort sampled during active COVID-19. CDR3 in amino acids: CASSLDGVQDRDYGYTF. The CDR3 DNA reads TGCGCCAGCAGCTTGGACGGGGTACAAGACAGGGACTATGGCTACACCTTC.